This TCR beta chain stems from a study of identical twins. Study-level points and caveats: The authors drew conclusions from cross-sectional statistical analysis rather than following the same donors. For cord blood, abundant beta clonotypes had fewer insertions, unlike memory repertoires, which showed none.

This clonotype was counted at least ten times. The antigen is undetermined. Only healthy Caucasians were enrolled as donors. A universal primer site was created by template switching, with the cDNA bearing unique molecular identifiers. TCRdb itself ran the 5' RACE reads through MiXCR, one entry per CDR3 protein. The sample has around 370,000 distinct CDR3 sequences; approximately 8.8% are singletons. This CDR3 is built from 13 residues. V was pared by 0 bases and J by 6 bases, with 6 bases between. Germline V gene lookup returns CDR1 SGHRS and CDR2 YFSETQ. The sample comprised naive T cells sorted from blood. The chain carries TRBV5-1 and TRBJ2-2, with D perhaps TRBD1 or TRBD2 (5 bases each). The TCR originated in a woman in her 50s in good health. The CDR3: CASSLVGAGELFF. The CDR3 DNA sequence: TGCGCCAGCAGCTTGGTGGGGGCCGGGGAGCTGTTTTTT.